This is a list of T cell receptor beta chains from one sample in a study of T cell changes during pregnancy in multiple sclerosis. Assay: immunoSEQ multiplex PCR; the TCRdb copy retains only in-frame clones and omits some. The table includes roughly 53,000 clones, roughly nine tenths detected once. Specimen: CD8+ T cells from peripheral blood mononuclear cells, collected before pregnancy. These receptors were collected from a female donor with multiple sclerosis, enrolled in a pregnancy study. Both conserved end residues are part of each CDR3. A D gene is named only where the DNA matches it firmly. Clone size is stated in some rows and not others, as once, few, many or a class when expanded.

CDR3: CASSASPYEQYF; DNA: TGTGCCAGCAGTGCATCCCCCTACGAGCAGTACTTC; J: TRBJ2-7; D: -; V: TRBV6-1; size: -
CDR3: CASSLGANTEAFF; DNA: TGTGCCAGCAGCTTGGGGGCGAACACTGAAGCTTTCTTT; J: TRBJ1-1; D: -; V: TRBV5-6; size: -
CDR3: CSVATREGGPPGELFF; DNA: TGCAGCGTTGCCACCAGGGAGGGGGGCCCTCCCGGGGAGCTGTTTTTT; J: TRBJ2-2; D: -; V: TRBV29-1; size: -
CDR3: CASAVPPGELFF; DNA: TGTGCCAGCGCAGTCCCCCCCGGGGAGCTGTTTTTT; J: TRBJ2-2; D: -; V: TRBV6-6; size: -
CDR3: CASSYGGSEQYF; DNA: TGTGCCAGCAGTTACGGGGGGTCCGAGCAGTACTTC; J: TRBJ2-7; D: -; V: TRBV6-5; size: -
CDR3: CAGTNIMTNEQFF; DNA: TGTGCTGGCACGAACATCATGACTAATGAGCAGTTCTTC; J: TRBJ2-1; D: -; V: TRBV7-9; size: -
CDR3: CASSLSLPGNTEAFF; DNA: TGTGCCAGCAGTTTAAGTCTTCCAGGGAACACTGAAGCTTTCTTT; J: TRBJ1-1; D: -; V: TRBV27; size: once
CDR3: CASSITASYEQYF; DNA: TGTGCCAGTAGTATTACAGCCTCCTACGAGCAGTACTTC; J: TRBJ2-7; D: -; V: TRBV19; size: -
CDR3: CASSQRFGWTGGNGELFF; DNA: TGCGCCAGCAGCCAAAGGTTTGGGTGGACAGGGGGGAACGGGGAGCTGTTTTTT; J: TRBJ2-2; D: TRBD1; V: TRBV4-3; size: once
CDR3: CASSLGGTGLGGTGELFF; DNA: TGTGCCAGCAGCTTAGGGGGGACAGGGCTTGGGGGCACCGGGGAGCTGTTTTTT; J: TRBJ2-2; D: TRBD1; V: TRBV13; size: -
CDR3: CASSITGITEAFF; DNA: TGTGCCAGCAGCATAACAGGGATCACTGAAGCTTTCTTT; J: TRBJ1-1; D: -; V: TRBV14; size: -
CDR3: CASSLSGQIYNEQFF; DNA: TGTGCCAGCAGTTTGTCCGGACAGATATACAATGAGCAGTTCTTC; J: TRBJ2-1; D: -; V: TRBV28; size: few
CDR3: CASSSDWNQPQHF; DNA: TGTGCCAGCAGCTCCGACTGGAATCAGCCCCAGCATTTT; J: TRBJ1-5; D: -; V: TRBV5-5; size: -
CDR3: CASSDRYSNQPQHF; DNA: TGTGCCAGCAGTGACAGATATAGCAATCAGCCCCAGCATTTT; J: TRBJ1-5; D: -; V: TRBV6-1; size: -
CDR3: CASSPSGAGGNGYTF; DNA: TGTGCCAGCAGCCCTAGCGGGGCAGGGGGCAATGGCTACACCTTC; J: TRBJ1-2; D: TRBD1; V: TRBV9; size: once
CDR3: CASSPRGQAGFFFGYTF; DNA: TGTGCCAGCAGCCCTAGGGGACAGGCGGGGTTCTTTTTCGGCTACACCTTC; J: TRBJ1-2; D: TRBD1; V: TRBV11-2; size: -
CDR3: CASSHPTGANTEAFF; DNA: TGTGCCAGCAGCCACCCGACAGGGGCAAACACTGAAGCTTTCTTT; J: TRBJ1-1; D: TRBD1; V: TRBV4-2; size: -
CDR3: CASLRGTGVFSYEQYF; DNA: TGTGCCAGCCTAAGGGGTACAGGGGTGTTCTCCTACGAGCAGTACTTC; J: TRBJ2-7; D: TRBD1; V: TRBV2; size: -
CDR3: CASSGDRPTVSYEQYF; DNA: TGTGCCAGCAGTGGGGACAGGCCAACTGTATCCTACGAGCAGTACTTC; J: TRBJ2-7; D: TRBD1; V: TRBV2; size: -
CDR3: CASSSREHLTGELFF; DNA: TGTGCCAGTAGTTCCCGGGAACACCTCACCGGGGAGCTGTTTTTT; J: TRBJ2-2; D: -; V: TRBV19; size: -
CDR3: CASSLQGSYNEQFF; DNA: TGTGCCAGCAGCCTCCAGGGTTCCTACAATGAGCAGTTCTTC; J: TRBJ2-1; D: -; V: TRBV7-9; size: once
CDR3: CASSLSWEGNTEAFF; DNA: TGTGCCAGCAGTTTAAGCTGGGAGGGGAACACTGAAGCTTTCTTT; J: TRBJ1-1; D: -; V: TRBV28; size: -
CDR3: CASSVGARIMNTEAFF; DNA: TGTGCCAGCAGCGTCGGCGCCAGGATAATGAACACTGAAGCTTTCTTT; J: TRBJ1-1; D: -; V: TRBV9; size: -
CDR3: CASSPARYYTEAFF; DNA: TGTGCCAGCAGCCCCGCCAGGTATTACACTGAAGCTTTCTTT; J: TRBJ1-1; D: -; V: TRBV14; size: -
CDR3: CASSLSDMNTEAFF; DNA: TGTGCCAGCAGTTTATCTGACATGAACACTGAAGCTTTCTTT; J: TRBJ1-1; D: -; V: TRBV27; size: -
CDR3: CATSRGVDIPIFAF; DNA: TGTGCCACCAGCAGAGGAGTAGACATCCCCATCTTTGCCTTC; J: TRBJ1-2; D: -; V: TRBV15; size: few
CDR3: CASSLWGMGTSGAPGTGELFF; DNA: TGTGCCAGCAGTTTATGGGGCATGGGGACTAGCGGGGCCCCGGGGACCGGGGAGCTGTTTTTT; J: TRBJ2-2; D: TRBD2; V: TRBV27; size: -
CDR3: CASSPGTAFNQPQHF; DNA: TGCGCCAGCAGCCCGGGGACAGCCTTTAATCAGCCCCAGCATTTT; J: TRBJ1-5; D: TRBD1; V: TRBV5-1; size: -
CDR3: CASSQERGVLYEQYF; DNA: TGTGCCAGCAGCCAAGAAAGGGGCGTCCTCTACGAGCAGTACTTC; J: TRBJ2-7; D: -; V: TRBV4-2; size: -
CDR3: CASSPAGTYNYGYTF; DNA: TGTGCCAGCAGTCCCGCCGGGACTTATAACTATGGCTACACCTTC; J: TRBJ1-2; D: -; V: TRBV27; size: -
CDR3: CASSATSGGGNEQFF; DNA: TGTGCCAGCAGTGCTACTAGCGGGGGGGGGAATGAGCAGTTCTTC; J: TRBJ2-1; D: TRBD2; V: TRBV9; size: -
CDR3: CASSWTSGGASTDTQYF; DNA: TGTGCCAGCAGCTGGACTAGCGGGGGGGCTAGCACAGATACGCAGTATTTT; J: TRBJ2-3; D: TRBD2; V: TRBV7-6; size: -
CDR3: CASTHGTGYNQPQHF; DNA: TGTGCCAGTACCCACGGGACAGGGTACAATCAGCCCCAGCATTTT; J: TRBJ1-5; D: TRBD1; V: TRBV19; size: -
CDR3: CAWSAASGGGTDTQYF; DNA: TGTGCCTGGAGTGCGGCTAGCGGGGGGGGCACAGATACGCAGTATTTT; J: TRBJ2-3; D: TRBD2; V: TRBV30; size: -
CDR3: CASLTGTGYTF; DNA: TGTGCCAGTTTGACAGGGACTGGCTACACCTTC; J: TRBJ1-2; D: TRBD1; V: TRBV2; size: few
CDR3: CATSRVRGGQAFF; DNA: TGTGCCACCAGCAGGGTCCGCGGGGGGCAAGCTTTCTTT; J: TRBJ1-1; D: -; V: TRBV15; size: -
CDR3: CASSQTGYEQYF; DNA: TGCGCCAGCAGCCAAACCGGTTACGAGCAGTACTTC; J: TRBJ2-7; D: -; V: TRBV4-1; size: -
CDR3: CASSQSGGGDTDTQYF; DNA: TGTGCCAGCAGCCAATCGGGCGGGGGAGACACAGATACGCAGTATTTT; J: TRBJ2-3; D: TRBD2; V: TRBV7-9; size: -
CDR3: CASSQWGYSGNTIYF; DNA: TGTGCCAGCAGTCAGTGGGGCTACTCTGGAAACACCATATATTTT; J: TRBJ1-3; D: -; V: TRBV2; size: -
CDR3: CASSPLPGGTDTQYF; DNA: TGTGCCAGCTCACCACTCCCAGGCGGCACAGATACGCAGTATTTT; J: TRBJ2-3; D: -; V: TRBV18; size: -
CDR3: CASSPTGGTGGNTEAFF; DNA: TGTGCCAGCAGCCCCACGGGCGGGACAGGGGGGAACACTGAAGCTTTCTTT; J: TRBJ1-1; D: TRBD1; V: TRBV5-5; size: -
CDR3: CATSREGRDQPQHF; DNA: TGTGCCACCAGCAGAGAGGGGAGGGACCAGCCCCAGCATTTT; J: TRBJ1-5; D: -; V: TRBV15; size: -
CDR3: CASCSGGSGTQYF; DNA: TGTGCCAGCTGTAGCGGGGGGTCAGGAACGCAGTATTTT; J: TRBJ2-3; D: TRBD2; V: TRBV27; size: -
CDR3: CASSPSGGPYNEQFF; DNA: TGCGCCAGCAGCCCCTCCGGGGGACCCTACAATGAGCAGTTCTTC; J: TRBJ2-1; D: -; V: TRBV4-3; size: -
CDR3: CASSPQGDTEAFF; DNA: TGTGCCAGCAGCCCACAGGGAGACACTGAAGCTTTCTTT; J: TRBJ1-1; D: -; V: TRBV9; size: -
CDR3: CASTHYSPGGGGPTGAGELFF; DNA: TGTGCCAGCACCCACTATAGCCCAGGGGGCGGAGGTCCCACGGGTGCCGGGGAGCTGTTTTTT; J: TRBJ2-2; D: TRBD1; V: TRBV7-6; size: -
CDR3: CASSPRTGGLTDTQYF; DNA: TGTGCCAGCAGCCCTAGGACAGGGGGCCTGACAGATACGCAGTATTTT; J: TRBJ2-3; D: TRBD1; V: TRBV4-2; size: -
CDR3: CASSLGRGNEQFF; DNA: TGTGCCAGCTCACTTGGACGGGGGAATGAGCAGTTCTTC; J: TRBJ2-1; D: -; V: TRBV18; size: -